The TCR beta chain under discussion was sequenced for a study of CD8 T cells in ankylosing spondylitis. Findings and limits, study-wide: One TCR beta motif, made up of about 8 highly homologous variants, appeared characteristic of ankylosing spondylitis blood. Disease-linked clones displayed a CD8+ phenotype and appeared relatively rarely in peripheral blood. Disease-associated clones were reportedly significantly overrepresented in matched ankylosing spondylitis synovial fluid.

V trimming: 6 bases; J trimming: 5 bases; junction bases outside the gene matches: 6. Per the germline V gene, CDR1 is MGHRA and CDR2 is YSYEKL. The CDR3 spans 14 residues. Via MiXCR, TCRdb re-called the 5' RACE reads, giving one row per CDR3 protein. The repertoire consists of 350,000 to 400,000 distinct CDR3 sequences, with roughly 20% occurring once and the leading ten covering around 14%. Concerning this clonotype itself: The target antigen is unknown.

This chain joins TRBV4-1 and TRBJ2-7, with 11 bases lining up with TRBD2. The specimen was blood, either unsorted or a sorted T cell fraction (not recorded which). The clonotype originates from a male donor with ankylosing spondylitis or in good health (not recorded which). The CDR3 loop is CASSHSGGVDEQYF. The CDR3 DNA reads TGCGCCAGCAGTCATAGCGGGGGGGTCGACGAGCAGTACTTC.